This T cell receptor (beta chain) was sequenced in a study of siplizumab effects on memory and regulatory T cells. Losses at the gene ends were 0 bases for V and 5 bases for J; bases not matched to a gene: 12. Germline assignment: CDR1 LGHNT and CDR2 FRNRAP. The CDR3 runs 18 residues. Here immunoSEQ multiplex PCR was the method, and the copy in TCRdb shows in-frame clones only, minus some. The sample has about 100,000 clones, approximately 94% seen once. The sample consisted of Tregs sorted from blood. The chain combines TRBV12-5 with TRBJ1-4; 7 bases match TRBD1. The receptor's source is a human donor in good health. CDR3 amino acids: CASGLVEGAMVENEKLFF. The CDR3 DNA reads TGTGCTAGTGGTTTGGTAGAGGGGGCGATGGTGGAAAATGAAAAACTGTTTTTT. Combining the CDR3 with reference TRBV12-5 and TRBJ1-4 gives the whole variable domain DARVTQTPRHKVTEMGQEVTMRCQPILGHNTVFWYRQTMMQGLELLAYFRNRAPLDDSGMPKDRFSAEMPDATLATLKIQPSEPRDSAVYFCASGLVEGAMVENEKLFFGSGTQLSVL.